This T cell receptor beta chain was sequenced for a study of T-cell memory formation after mild COVID-19. This clonotype occurred many times. This CDR3 is built from 17 residues. The V end was cut by 2 bases, the J end by 0 bases, with 18 bases between. Germline values: CDR1 DFQATT, CDR2 SNEGSKA (reference sequence). Using its own MiXCR run on the 5' RACE reads, TCRdb lists one record per CDR3 protein. This repertoire shows around 47,000 distinct CDR3 sequences, about a tenth found once; its top ten account for around 11%. Sequenced input: PBMCs or a T cell subset sorted from them (not recorded which). The chain is built from TRBV20-1 and TRBJ2-3; maybe TRBD1 (6 bases). This TCR was sampled from an adult woman who had mild COVID-19 (a few samples of this study predate the infection). Cell type and time point are not known. The CDR3 nucleotides are TGCAGTGCTAGATCTACAGGGAGCCGCTTTAGCACAGATACGCAGTATTTT. Residues: CSARSTGSRFSTDTQYF.